This T cell receptor (beta chain) comes out of a study of patients and donors after allogeneic stem cell transplantation. The sample holds a few counts of this clonotype. The CDR3 is 11 amino acids. Germline V CDR1 and CDR2: DFQATT, SNEGSKA (reference sequence). TCRdb recomputed calls from the RT-PCR reads with MiXCR, one row per CDR3 protein. The data contain under 200,000 distinct CDR3 sequences, approximately 31% of them singletons. The chain uses TRBV20-1 and TRBJ2-1; 11 bases fit TRBD2. What was sequenced was blood, either unsorted or a sorted T cell fraction (not recorded which). This sequence originates from a human donor who was either an allogeneic HSCT recipient or a stem cell or donor lymphocyte infusion donor (not recorded which). It is not recorded whose cells these are; they may come from a transplant donor. CDR3 DNA: TGCAGAGGGACTAGCGGAAATGAGCAGTTCTTC. Translated: CRGTSGNEQFF.